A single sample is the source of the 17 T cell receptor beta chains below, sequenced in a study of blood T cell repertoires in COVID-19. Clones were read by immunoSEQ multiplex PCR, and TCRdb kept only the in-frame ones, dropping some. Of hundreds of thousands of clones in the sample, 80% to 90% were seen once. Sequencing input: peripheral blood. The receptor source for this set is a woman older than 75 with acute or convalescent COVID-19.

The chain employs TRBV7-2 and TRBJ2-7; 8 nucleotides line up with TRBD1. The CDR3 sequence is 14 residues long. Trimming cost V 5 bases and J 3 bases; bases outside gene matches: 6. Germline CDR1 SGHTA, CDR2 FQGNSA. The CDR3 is CASSVRQGIYEQYF. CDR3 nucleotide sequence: TGTGCCAGCAGCGTTAGACAGGGGATCTACGAGCAGTACTTC. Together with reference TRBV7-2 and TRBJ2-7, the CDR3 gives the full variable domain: GAGVSQSPSNKVTEKGKDVELRCDPISGHTALYWYRQSLGQGLEFLIYFQGNSAPDKSGLPSDRFSAERTGGSVSTLTIQRTQQEDSAVYLCASSVRQGIYEQYFGPGTRLTVT.

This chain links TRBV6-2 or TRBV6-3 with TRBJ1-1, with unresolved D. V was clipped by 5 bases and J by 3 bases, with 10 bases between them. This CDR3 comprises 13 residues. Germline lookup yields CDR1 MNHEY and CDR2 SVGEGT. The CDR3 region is CASSRTEDTEAFF. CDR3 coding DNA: TGTGCCAGCAGTCGGACGGAGGACACTGAAGCTTTCTTT.

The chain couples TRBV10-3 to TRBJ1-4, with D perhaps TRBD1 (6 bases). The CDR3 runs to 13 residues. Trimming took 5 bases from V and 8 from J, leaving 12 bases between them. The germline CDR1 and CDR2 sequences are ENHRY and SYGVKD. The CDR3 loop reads CAISQGSVEKLFF. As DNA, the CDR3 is TGTGCCATCAGTCAGGGGTCTGTGGAAAAACTGTTTTTT.

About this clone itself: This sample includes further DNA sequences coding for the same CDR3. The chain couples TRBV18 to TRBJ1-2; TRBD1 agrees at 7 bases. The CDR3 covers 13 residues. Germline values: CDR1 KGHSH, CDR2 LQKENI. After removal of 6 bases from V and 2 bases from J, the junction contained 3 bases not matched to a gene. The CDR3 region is CASSPDRNYGYTF. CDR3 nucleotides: TGTGCCAGCTCGCCGGACAGGAACTATGGCTACACCTTC.

CDR3 in DNA: TGCAGCGTTGAGACGGGATCTGGGGCCAACGTCCTGACTTTC. It is translated as CSVETGSGANVLTF. V gene TRBV29-1 combines with J gene TRBJ2-6; perhaps TRBD2 as D (5 bases). The V end was cut by 3 bases, the J end by 1 base, with 7 bases between. This CDR3 comprises 14 residues. Per germline, CDR1 SQVTM and CDR2 ANQGSEA. The variable domain in full, with the rest retrieved from reference TRBV29-1 and TRBJ2-6, is SAVISQKPSRDICQRGTSLTIQCQVDSQVTMMFWYRQQPGQSLTLIATANQGSEATYESGFVIDKFPISRPNLTFSTLTVSNMSPEDSSIYLCSVETGSGANVLTFGAGSRLTVL.

CDR3 region: CASSLLGGQRLNTEAFF. The CDR3 nucleotides are TGTGCCAGCAGTTTATTGGGGGGACAGAGACTAAACACTGAAGCTTTCTTT. This chain uses TRBV27 with TRBJ1-1; TRBD1 agrees at 7 bases. CDR1 and CDR2 (germline): MNHEY, SMNVEV (reference sequence). The CDR3 sequence is 17 residues long. The ends lost 1 base at V and 2 bases at J; junction bases unmatched: 10.

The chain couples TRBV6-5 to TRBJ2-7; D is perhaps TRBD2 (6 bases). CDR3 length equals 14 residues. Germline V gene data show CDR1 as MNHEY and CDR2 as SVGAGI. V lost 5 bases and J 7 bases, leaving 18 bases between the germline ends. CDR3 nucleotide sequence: TGTGCCAGCAGTCAAACGGGACTCCCAACGGAGCAGTACTTC. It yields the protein CASSQTGLPTEQYF.

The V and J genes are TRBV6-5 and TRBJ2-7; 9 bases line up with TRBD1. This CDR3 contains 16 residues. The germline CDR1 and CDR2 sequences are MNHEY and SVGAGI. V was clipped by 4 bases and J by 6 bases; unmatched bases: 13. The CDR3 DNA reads TGTGCCAGCAGTTCGGGCGCGGGACAGGGTACGCGCGAGCAGTACTTC. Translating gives CASSSGAGQGTREQYF.

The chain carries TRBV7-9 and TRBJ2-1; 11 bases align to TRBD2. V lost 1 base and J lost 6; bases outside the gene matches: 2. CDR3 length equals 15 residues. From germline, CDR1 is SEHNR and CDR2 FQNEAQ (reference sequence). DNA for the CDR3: TGTGCCAGCAGCTTAGGACTAGCGGGGCTCAATGAGCAGTTCTTC. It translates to CASSLGLAGLNEQFF.

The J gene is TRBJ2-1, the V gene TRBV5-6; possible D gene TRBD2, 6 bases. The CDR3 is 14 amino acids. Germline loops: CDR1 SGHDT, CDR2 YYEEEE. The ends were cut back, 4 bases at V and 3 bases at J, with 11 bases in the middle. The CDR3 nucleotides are TGTGCCAGCAGCCCCCGGGACTTCTACAATGAGCAGTTCTTC. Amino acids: CASSPRDFYNEQFF.

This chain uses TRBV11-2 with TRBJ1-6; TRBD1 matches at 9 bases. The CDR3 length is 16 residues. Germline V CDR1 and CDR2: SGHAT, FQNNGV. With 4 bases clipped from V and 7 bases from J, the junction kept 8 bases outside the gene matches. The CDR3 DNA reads TGTGCCAGCAGCTGGGGGGGACAGGGCCTCAATTCACCCCTCCACTTT. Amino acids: CASSWGGQGLNSPLHF.

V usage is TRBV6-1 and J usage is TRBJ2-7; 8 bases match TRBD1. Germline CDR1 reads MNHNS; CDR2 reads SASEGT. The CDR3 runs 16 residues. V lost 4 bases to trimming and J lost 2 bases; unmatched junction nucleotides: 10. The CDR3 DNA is TGTGCCAGCAGTGCACCCTCAGGGGGCCAAACCTACGAGCAGTACTTC. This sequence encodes CASSAPSGGQTYEQYF.

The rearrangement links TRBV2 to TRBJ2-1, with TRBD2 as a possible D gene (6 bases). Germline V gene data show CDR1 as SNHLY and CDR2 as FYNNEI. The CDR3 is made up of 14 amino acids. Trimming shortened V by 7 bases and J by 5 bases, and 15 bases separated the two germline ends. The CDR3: CASKSRGTDNEQFF. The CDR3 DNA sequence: TGTGCCAGCAAATCCCGCGGGACGGACAATGAGCAGTTCTTC.

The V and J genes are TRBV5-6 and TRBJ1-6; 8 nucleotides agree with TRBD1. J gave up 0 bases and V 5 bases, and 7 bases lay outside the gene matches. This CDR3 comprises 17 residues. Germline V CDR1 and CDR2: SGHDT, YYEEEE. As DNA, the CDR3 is TGTGCCAGCAGACCTCAGGGGGCGAGCTCCTATAATTCACCCCTCCACTTT. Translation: CASRPQGASSYNSPLHF.

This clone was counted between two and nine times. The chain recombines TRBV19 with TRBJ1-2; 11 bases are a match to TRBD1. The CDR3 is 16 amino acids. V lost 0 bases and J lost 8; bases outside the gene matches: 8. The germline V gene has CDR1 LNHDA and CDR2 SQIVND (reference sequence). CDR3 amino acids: CASSIELGQGAPGYTF. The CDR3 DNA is TGTGCCAGTAGTATAGAGCTCGGACAGGGGGCGCCCGGCTACACCTTC. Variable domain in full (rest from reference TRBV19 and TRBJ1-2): DGGITQSPKYLFRKEGQNVTLSCEQNLNHDAMYWYRQDPGQGLRLIYYSQIVNDFQKGDIAEGYSVSREKKESFPLTVTSAQKNPTAFYLCASSIELGQGAPGYTFGSGTRLTVV.

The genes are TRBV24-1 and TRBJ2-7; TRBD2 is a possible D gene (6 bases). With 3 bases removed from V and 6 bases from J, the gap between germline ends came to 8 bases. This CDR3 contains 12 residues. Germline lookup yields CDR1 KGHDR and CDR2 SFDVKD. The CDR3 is CATSDGGFEQYF. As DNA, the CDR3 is TGTGCCACCAGTGATGGGGGGTTCGAGCAGTACTTC.

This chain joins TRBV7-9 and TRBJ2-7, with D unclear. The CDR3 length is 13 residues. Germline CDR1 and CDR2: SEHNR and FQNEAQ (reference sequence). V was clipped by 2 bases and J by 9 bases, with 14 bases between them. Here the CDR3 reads CASSLQDGAGQYF. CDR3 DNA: TGTGCCAGCAGCTTACAAGACGGAGCTGGGCAGTACTTC.